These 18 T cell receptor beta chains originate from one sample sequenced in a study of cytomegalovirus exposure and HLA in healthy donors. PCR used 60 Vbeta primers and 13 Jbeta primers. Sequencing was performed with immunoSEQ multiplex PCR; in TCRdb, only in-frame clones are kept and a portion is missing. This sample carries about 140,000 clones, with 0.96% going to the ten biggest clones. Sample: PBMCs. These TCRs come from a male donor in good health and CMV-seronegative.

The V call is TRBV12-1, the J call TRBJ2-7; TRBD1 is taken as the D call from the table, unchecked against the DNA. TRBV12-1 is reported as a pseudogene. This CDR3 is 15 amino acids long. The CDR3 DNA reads TGTGCCAGCAGCTCTCCGGACAACCGCTCCTACGAGCAGTACTTC. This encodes CASSSPDNRSYEQYF.

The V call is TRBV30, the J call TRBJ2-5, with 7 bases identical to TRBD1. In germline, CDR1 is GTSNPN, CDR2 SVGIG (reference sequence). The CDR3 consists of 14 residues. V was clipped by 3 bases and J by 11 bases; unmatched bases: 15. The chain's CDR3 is CAWSPGQSGDEQYF. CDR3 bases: TGTGCCTGGAGCCCGGGACAGTCTGGGGACGAACAGTACTTC. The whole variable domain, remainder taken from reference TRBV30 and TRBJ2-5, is SQTIHQWPATLVQPVGSPLSLECTVEGTSNPNLYWYRQAAGRGLQLLFYSVGIGQISSEVPQNLSASRPQDRQFILSSKKLLLSDSGFYLCAWSPGQSGDEQYFGPGTRLLVL.

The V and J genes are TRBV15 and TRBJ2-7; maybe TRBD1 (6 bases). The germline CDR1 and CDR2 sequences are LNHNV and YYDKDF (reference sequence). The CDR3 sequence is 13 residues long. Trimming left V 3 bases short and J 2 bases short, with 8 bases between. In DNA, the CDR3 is TGTGCCACCAGCAGGGACAGCGCCTACGAGCAGTACTTC. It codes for CATSRDSAYEQYF.

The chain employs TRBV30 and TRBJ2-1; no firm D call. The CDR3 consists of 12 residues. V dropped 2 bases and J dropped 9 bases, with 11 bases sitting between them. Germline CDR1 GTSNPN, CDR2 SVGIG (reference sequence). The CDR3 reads CAWSLSRSEQFF. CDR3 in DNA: TGTGCCTGGAGTCTATCGAGGAGTGAGCAGTTCTTC. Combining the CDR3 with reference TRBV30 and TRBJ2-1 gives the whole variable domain SQTIHQWPATLVQPVGSPLSLECTVEGTSNPNLYWYRQAAGRGLQLLFYSVGIGQISSEVPQNLSASRPQDRQFILSSKKLLLSDSGFYLCAWSLSRSEQFFGPGTRLTVL.

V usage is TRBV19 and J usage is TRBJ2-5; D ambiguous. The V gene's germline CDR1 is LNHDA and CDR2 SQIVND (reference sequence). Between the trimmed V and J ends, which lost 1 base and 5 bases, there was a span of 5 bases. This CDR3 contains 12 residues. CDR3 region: CASSIGGETQYF. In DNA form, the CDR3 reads TGTGCCAGTAGTATAGGCGGTGAGACCCAGTACTTC.

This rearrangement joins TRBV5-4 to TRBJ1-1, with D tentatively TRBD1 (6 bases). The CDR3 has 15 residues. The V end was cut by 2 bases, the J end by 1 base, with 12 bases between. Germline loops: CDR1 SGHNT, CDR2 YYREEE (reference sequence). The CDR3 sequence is CASSFNRAGNTEAFF. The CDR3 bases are TGTGCCAGCAGCTTTAACAGGGCGGGGAACACTGAAGCTTTCTTT.

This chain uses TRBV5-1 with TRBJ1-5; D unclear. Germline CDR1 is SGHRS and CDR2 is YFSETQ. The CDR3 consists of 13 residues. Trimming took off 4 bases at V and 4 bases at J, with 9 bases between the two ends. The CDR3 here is CASSPDRNQPQHF. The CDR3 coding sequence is TGCGCCAGCAGCCCCGATCGGAATCAGCCCCAGCATTTT.

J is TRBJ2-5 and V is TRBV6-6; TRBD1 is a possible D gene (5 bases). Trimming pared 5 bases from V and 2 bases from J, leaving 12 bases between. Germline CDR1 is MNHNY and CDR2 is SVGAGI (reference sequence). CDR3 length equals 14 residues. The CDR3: CASSSRQRQETQYF. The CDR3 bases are TGTGCCAGCAGTAGCCGACAGAGGCAAGAGACCCAGTACTTC.

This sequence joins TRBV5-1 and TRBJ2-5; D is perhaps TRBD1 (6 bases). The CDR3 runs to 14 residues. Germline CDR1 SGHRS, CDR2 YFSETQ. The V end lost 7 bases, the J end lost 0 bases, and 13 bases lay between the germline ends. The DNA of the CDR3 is TGCGCCAGCCCCGGCAGGGGATACCAAGAGACCCAGTACTTC. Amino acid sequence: CASPGRGYQETQYF.

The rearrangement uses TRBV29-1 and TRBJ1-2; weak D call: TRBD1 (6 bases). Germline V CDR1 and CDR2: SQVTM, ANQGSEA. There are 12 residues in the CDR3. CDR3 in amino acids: CKGGRPDYGYTF. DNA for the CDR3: TGCAAAGGGGGTAGGCCAGACTATGGCTACACCTTC.

The CDR3 protein is CASTQGTENTGELFF. The CDR3 DNA reads TGTGCCAGCACTCAAGGGACAGAGAACACCGGGGAGCTGTTTTTT. The chain links TRBV27 to TRBJ2-2, with 7 bases identical to TRBD1. Germline V CDR1 and CDR2: MNHEY, SMNVEV (reference sequence). The CDR3 runs to 15 residues. V was clipped by 7 bases and J by 1 base; unmatched bases: 6.

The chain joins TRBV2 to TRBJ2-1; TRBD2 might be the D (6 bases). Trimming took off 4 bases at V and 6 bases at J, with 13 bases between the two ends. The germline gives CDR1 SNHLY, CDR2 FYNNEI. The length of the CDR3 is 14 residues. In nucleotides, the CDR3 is TGTGCCAGCAGTGTTTTGGGACTTACCAATGAGCAGTTCTTC. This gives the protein CASSVLGLTNEQFF.

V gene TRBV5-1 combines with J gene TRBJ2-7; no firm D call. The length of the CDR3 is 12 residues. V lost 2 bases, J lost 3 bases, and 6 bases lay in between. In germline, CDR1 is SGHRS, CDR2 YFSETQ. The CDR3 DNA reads TGCGCCAGCAGCTTTGCAGGCTACGAGCAGTACTTC. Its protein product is CASSFAGYEQYF. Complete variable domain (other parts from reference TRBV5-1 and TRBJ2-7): KAGVTQTPRYLIKTRGQQVTLSCSPISGHRSVSWYQQTPGQGLQFLFEYFSETQRNKGNFPGRFSGRQFSNSRSEMNVSTLELGDSALYLCASSFAGYEQYFGPGTRLTVT.

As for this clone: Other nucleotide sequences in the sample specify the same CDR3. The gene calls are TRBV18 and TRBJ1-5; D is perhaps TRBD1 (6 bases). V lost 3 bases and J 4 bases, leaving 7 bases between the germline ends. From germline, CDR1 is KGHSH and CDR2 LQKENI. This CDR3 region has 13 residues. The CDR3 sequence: CASSPTGNQPQHF. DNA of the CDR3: TGTGCCAGCTCACCCACAGGGAATCAGCCCCAGCATTTT.

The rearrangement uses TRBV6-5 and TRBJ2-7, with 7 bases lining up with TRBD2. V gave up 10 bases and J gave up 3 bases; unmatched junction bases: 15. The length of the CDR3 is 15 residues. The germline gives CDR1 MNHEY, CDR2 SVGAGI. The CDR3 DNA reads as TGTGCCACGCGGTGGGGGGGACTTCAACACTACGAGCAGTACTTC. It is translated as CATRWGGLQHYEQYF.

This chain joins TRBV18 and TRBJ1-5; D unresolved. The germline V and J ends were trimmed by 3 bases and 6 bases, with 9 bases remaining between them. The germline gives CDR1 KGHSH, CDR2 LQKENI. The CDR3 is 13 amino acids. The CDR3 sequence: CASSPREGQPQHF. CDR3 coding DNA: TGTGCCAGCTCACCGCGGGAGGGTCAGCCCCAGCATTTT.

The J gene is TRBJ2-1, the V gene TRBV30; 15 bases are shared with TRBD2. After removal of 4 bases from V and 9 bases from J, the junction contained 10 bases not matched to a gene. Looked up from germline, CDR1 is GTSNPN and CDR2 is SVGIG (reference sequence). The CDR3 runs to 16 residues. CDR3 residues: CAWNEGLAGGLGEQFF. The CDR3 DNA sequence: TGTGCCTGGAACGAAGGACTAGCGGGGGGGCTAGGTGAGCAGTTCTTC.

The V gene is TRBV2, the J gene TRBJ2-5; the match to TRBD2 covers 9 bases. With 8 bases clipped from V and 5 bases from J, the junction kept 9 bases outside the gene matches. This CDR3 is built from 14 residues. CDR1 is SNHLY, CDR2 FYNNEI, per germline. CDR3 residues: CASRGRGGLETQYF. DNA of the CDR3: TGTGCCAGCCGCGGGCGGGGGGGCCTGGAGACCCAGTACTTC.